A single sample is the source of the 28 T cell receptor beta chains below, sequenced in a study of blood T cell repertoires in COVID-19. Method: immunoSEQ multiplex PCR; TCRdb's copy keeps in-frame clones and lacks some. There are about 45,000 clones in the sample; roughly nine tenths occur only once, and 9.2% lies in the top ten. Sequencing used peripheral blood. All receptors come from a human donor in a cohort sampled during active COVID-19.

The table lists this clone with a few counts. The chain has TRBV6-2 or TRBV6-3 and TRBJ1-2; 7 bases map to TRBD1. This CDR3 contains 16 residues. With 0 bases clipped from V and 5 bases from J, the junction kept 9 bases outside the gene matches. Germline CDR1 reads MNHEY; CDR2 reads SVGEGT. The CDR3 sequence is CASSYSPGQLIYGYTF. DNA for the CDR3: TGTGCCAGCAGTTACTCACCGGGACAGCTAATTTATGGCTACACCTTC.

The chain combines TRBV19 with TRBJ2-7; possible D gene TRBD2, 6 bases. V lost 5 bases, J lost 6 bases, and 20 bases lay in between. The CDR3 has 15 amino acids. Germline V gene lookup returns CDR1 LNHDA and CDR2 SQIVND (reference sequence). The CDR3 loop reads CASSESGLILREQYF. The CDR3 DNA reads as TGTGCCAGTAGTGAGTCGGGACTTATACTACGCGAGCAGTACTTC.

In this sample, this clone turned up a few times. CDR3 loop: CASSPGRGTYGYTF. The CDR3 DNA reads as TGTGCCAGTAGCCCCGGGCGGGGGACCTATGGCTACACCTTC. The rearrangement uses TRBV19 and TRBJ1-2; D may be TRBD1 (5 bases). Trimming removed 6 bases at V and 4 bases at J, with 15 bases between. Germline CDR1 LNHDA, CDR2 SQIVND (reference sequence). The CDR3 length is 14 residues. The entire variable domain, with the rest obtained from reference TRBV19 and TRBJ1-2, is as follows: DGGITQSPKYLFRKEGQNVTLSCEQNLNHDAMYWYRQDPGQGLRLIYYSQIVNDFQKGDIAEGYSVSREKKESFPLTVTSAQKNPTAFYLCASSPGRGTYGYTFGSGTRLTVV.

This clone was recorded only once. This chain uses TRBV7-9 with TRBJ1-1, with 10 bases aligning to TRBD1. In germline, CDR1 is SEHNR, CDR2 FQNEAQ (reference sequence). The CDR3 length is 16 residues. J gave up 0 bases and V 11 bases, and 12 bases lay outside the gene matches. CDR3 DNA: TGTGCCCCCGAGGGGGGACAGGGGAAGTTGAACACTGAAGCTTTCTTT. Amino acids: CAPEGGQGKLNTEAFF. The whole variable domain, filled in from reference TRBV7-9 and TRBJ1-1, reads DTGVSQNPRHKITKRGQNVTFRCDPISEHNRLYWYRQTLGQGPEFLTYFQNEAQLEKSRLLSDRFSAERPKGSFSTLEIQRTEQGDSAMYLCAPEGGQGKLNTEAFFGQGTRLTVV.

The rearrangement links TRBV20-1 to TRBJ2-1; TRBD2 might be the D (6 bases). Germline values: CDR1 DFQATT, CDR2 SNEGSKA (reference sequence). The V end was cut by 3 bases, the J end by 0 bases, with 12 bases between. This CDR3 is built from 15 residues. In DNA form, the CDR3 reads TGCAGTGCTAGTAGCGGAAGGAGCTCCTACAATGAGCAGTTCTTC. Residues: CSASSGRSSYNEQFF.

This rearrangement joins TRBV6-2 or TRBV6-3 to TRBJ2-5; 10 nucleotides line up with TRBD1. Trimming removed 5 bases from V and 7 bases from J; junction bases left unmatched: 4. CDR1 is MNHEY, CDR2 SVGEGT, per germline. The CDR3 has 13 residues. The CDR3: CASSDRGPGTQYF. The CDR3 coding sequence is TGTGCCAGCAGTGACAGGGGGCCAGGGACCCAGTACTTC.

The chain is built from TRBV5-5 and TRBJ2-5, with 11 bases aligning to TRBD2. The CDR3 sequence is 16 residues long. J was trimmed by 4 bases and V by 2 bases; bases with no gene match: 7. The germline gives CDR1 SGHKS, CDR2 YYEKEE (reference sequence). This CDR3 reads CASSFGLAGGGETQYF. DNA of the CDR3: TGTGCCAGCAGCTTCGGGCTAGCGGGGGGAGGAGAGACCCAGTACTTC. Using reference TRBV5-5 and TRBJ2-5 for the parts outside the CDR3, the full variable domain is DAGVTQSPTHLIKTRGQQVTLRCSPISGHKSVSWYQQVLGQGPQFIFQYYEKEERGRGNFPDRFSARQFPNYSSELNVNALLLGDSALYLCASSFGLAGGGETQYFGPGTRLLVL.

This clone was counted only a few times. This chain links TRBV4-1 with TRBJ1-3; TRBD1 matches at 9 bases. In germline, CDR1 is MGHRA, CDR2 YSYEKL. After removal of 3 bases from V and 4 bases from J, the junction contained 4 bases not matched to a gene. This CDR3 contains 15 residues. This CDR3 is CASSQTGQGGNTIYF. The CDR3 DNA reads TGCGCCAGCAGCCAGACGGGACAGGGAGGAAACACCATATATTTT.

The chain recombines TRBV7-2 with TRBJ1-2; 9 bases line up with TRBD1. Germline CDR1 SGHTA, CDR2 FQGNSA. The CDR3 consists of 13 residues. Trimming removed 3 bases from V and 8 bases from J; junction bases left unmatched: 4. The CDR3 region has the DNA TGTGCCAGCAGCTTGGGACAGGGCTACGGCTACACCTTC. This sequence encodes CASSLGQGYGYTF.

This chain joins TRBV15 and TRBJ2-1; D is unresolved. CDR1 and CDR2 (germline): LNHNV, YYDKDF (reference sequence). V lost 1 base to trimming and J lost 0 bases, with 7 bases between them. CDR3 size: 15 residues. For the CDR3, the DNA is TGTGCCACCAGCAGAGGACTGAGCTCCTACAATGAGCAGTTCTTC. Translated, it gives CATSRGLSSYNEQFF.

This chain joins TRBV5-1 and TRBJ2-5, with D possibly being TRBD1 (6 bases). The CDR3 runs to 15 residues. Per the germline V gene, CDR1 is SGHRS and CDR2 is YFSETQ. V was trimmed by 2 bases and J by 3 bases, leaving 14 bases between them. CDR3 coding DNA: TGCGCCAGCAGCTTCCAGGGGCGAATAGAAGAGACCCAGTACTTC. It encodes CASSFQGRIEETQYF.

The rearrangement joins TRBV28 to TRBJ2-5; possibly TRBD1 for D (6 bases). The V gene's germline CDR1 is MDHEN and CDR2 SYDVKM. Trimming left V 3 bases short and J 4 bases short, with 15 bases between. The CDR3 sequence is 15 residues long. CDR3 sequence reads: CASSLAQGPAETQYF. In DNA, the CDR3 is TGTGCCAGCAGTTTGGCACAGGGTCCGGCAGAGACCCAGTACTTC.

The V and J genes are TRBV30 and TRBJ1-4; D is unclear. The CDR3 covers 15 residues. CDR1 and CDR2 from the germline V gene are GTSNPN and SVGIG (reference sequence). V was cut by 3 bases and J by 4 bases, with 15 bases left in between. CDR3 residues: CAWSRTEGFNEKLFF. DNA of the CDR3: TGTGCCTGGAGCAGGACCGAGGGATTTAATGAAAAACTGTTTTTT.

The chain employs TRBV3-1 (or the pseudogene TRBV3-2) and TRBJ1-1, with TRBD1 matching over 7 bases. CDR1 and CDR2 (germline): LGHDT, YNNKEL (reference sequence). V gave up 1 base and J gave up 1 base; unmatched junction bases: 0. The length of the CDR3 is 14 residues. The CDR3 sequence is CASSQGDRNTEAFF. The CDR3 region has the DNA TGTGCCAGCAGCCAAGGGGACAGGAACACTGAAGCTTTCTTT.

The J gene is TRBJ1-6, the V gene TRBV4-1; D gene ambiguous. CDR1 is MGHRA, CDR2 YSYEKL, per germline. The CDR3 has 15 amino acids. Trimming removed 0 bases from V and 3 bases from J, with 6 bases in between. The CDR3 sequence is CASSQDSIYNSPLHF. The CDR3 nucleotides are TGCGCCAGCAGCCAAGATTCCATCTATAATTCACCCCTCCACTTT.

For this clone: This may arise from a read error, as a much more abundant clone is one base away. Additional DNA sequences in this sample encode the identical CDR3. The rearrangement joins TRBV7-9 to TRBJ1-2; TRBD1 matches at 7 bases. Germline lookup yields CDR1 SEHNR and CDR2 FQNEAQ (reference sequence). The CDR3 runs to 14 residues. CDR3: CASSEGDSPSGYTF. DNA of the CDR3: TGCGCCAGCAGCGAGGGGGACAGTCCTAGTGGCTACACCTTC.

V gene TRBV10-3 combines with J gene TRBJ2-7; D is undetermined. Germline CDR1 reads ENHRY; CDR2 reads SYGVKD. The CDR3 extends over 13 amino acids. Trimming took off 4 bases at V and 1 base at J, with 8 bases between the two ends. In DNA, the CDR3 is TGTGCCATCAGTGCCGAGCGATCCTACGAGCAGTACTTC. Translating gives CAISAERSYEQYF.

The chain links TRBV18 to TRBJ2-3; TRBD2 aligns across 15 bases. The CDR3 has 17 amino acids. Germline-derived CDR1 and CDR2 are KGHSH and LQKENI. The V and J ends lost 0 bases and 6 bases, in that order; junction bases with no gene match: 4. The CDR3 region is CASSPPGLAGGPDTQYF. The CDR3 DNA follows: TGTGCCAGCTCACCACCGGGACTAGCGGGGGGCCCTGATACGCAGTATTTT.

V gene TRBV5-4 combines with J gene TRBJ2-3, with no clear D. Between the trimmed V and J ends, which lost 0 bases and 6 bases, there was a span of 8 bases. CDR3 length: 13 residues. Germline CDR1 and CDR2: SGHNT and YYREEE (reference sequence). CDR3 nucleotides: TGTGCCAGCAGCTTGGTCCGCGAGGATACGCAGTATTTT. The encoded protein is CASSLVREDTQYF.

The genes are TRBV5-1 and TRBJ2-4; 9 positions agree with TRBD1. This CDR3 contains 14 residues. The V gene's germline CDR1 is SGHRS and CDR2 YFSETQ. Unmatched junction bases numbered 8, after V lost 4 bases and J lost 9 bases. The CDR3 here is CASSPGTGFSIQYF. The CDR3 DNA reads as TGCGCCAGCAGCCCTGGGACAGGGTTTAGCATTCAGTACTTC.

This rearrangement joins TRBV9 to TRBJ1-2; D remains unclear. The CDR3 covers 14 residues. The V gene's germline CDR1 is SGDLS and CDR2 YYNGEE. The V and J ends lost 0 bases and 5 bases respectively, with 11 bases between them. The CDR3 here is CASSVVGVGYGYTF. In nucleotides, the CDR3 is TGTGCCAGCAGCGTAGTCGGGGTGGGGTATGGCTACACCTTC.

The CDR3 reads CASSQDLTRDYTGELFF. CDR3 DNA sequence: TGTGCCAGCAGCCAAGATCTAACGCGGGACTACACCGGGGAGCTGTTTTTT. V is TRBV14 and J is TRBJ2-2, with D perhaps TRBD2 (6 bases). The CDR3 contains 17 residues. The germline CDR1 and CDR2 sequences are SGHDN and FVKESK. V shed 0 bases and J shed 3 bases, with 14 bases lying between them.

This chain joins TRBV4-1 and TRBJ2-7; 7 bases match TRBD1. Trimming removed 4 bases from V and 0 bases from J; junction bases left unmatched: 12. CDR3 length equals 17 residues. CDR1 is MGHRA and CDR2 is YSYEKL in the germline V gene. CDR3 coding DNA: TGCGCCAGCAGCCGCAGGTCCACCGGGACAGCCTCCTACGAGCAGTACTTC. This translates into CASSRRSTGTASYEQYF.

The chain is built from TRBV23-1 and TRBJ1-2, with D uncertain. TRBV23-1 is placed among ORFs of uncertain function. V was trimmed by 6 bases and J by 4 bases, leaving 15 bases between them. CDR3 length: 14 residues. The CDR3 nucleotides are TGCGCCAGCAGCCGGGAGGGCGAACTCTATGGCTACACCTTC. Amino acids: CASSREGELYGYTF.

The genes are TRBV3-1 (or the pseudogene TRBV3-2) and TRBJ1-1; D is possibly TRBD1 (5 bases). The CDR3 contains 13 residues. Germline V gene sequence: CDR1 LGHDT, CDR2 YNNKEL (reference sequence). The germline V and J ends were trimmed by 4 bases and 1 base, with 7 bases remaining between them. The chain's CDR3 is CASSPQGNTEAFF. CDR3 DNA sequence: TGTGCCAGCAGCCCTCAGGGGAACACTGAAGCTTTCTTT.

The J gene is TRBJ1-1, the V gene TRBV7-9, with a tentative D call TRBD1 (6 bases). CDR1 SEHNR and CDR2 FQNEAQ come from the germline V gene (reference sequence). The CDR3 runs 15 residues. V was pared by 5 bases and J by 1 base, with 14 bases between. CDR3 sequence: CASSLPLTGNTEAFF. CDR3 bases: TGTGCCAGCAGCCTACCCCTGACAGGGAACACTGAAGCTTTCTTT. The entire variable domain, with the rest obtained from reference TRBV7-9 and TRBJ1-1, is as follows: DTGVSQNPRHKITKRGQNVTFRCDPISEHNRLYWYRQTLGQGPEFLTYFQNEAQLEKSRLLSDRFSAERPKGSFSTLEIQRTEQGDSAMYLCASSLPLTGNTEAFFGQGTRLTVV.

CDR3 DNA sequence: TGTGCCAGCAGTTTGCTGCGGACGAACACCGGGGAGCTGTTTTTT. Amino acid sequence: CASSLLRTNTGELFF. The V gene is TRBV2, the J gene TRBJ2-2; D remains ambiguous. CDR1 and CDR2 from the germline V gene are SNHLY and FYNNEI. This CDR3 spans 15 amino acids. V was cut by 5 bases and J by 0 bases, with 10 bases left in between.

The chain joins TRBV7-9 to TRBJ1-2; D ambiguous. The germline V and J ends were trimmed by 5 bases and 3 bases, with 16 bases remaining between them. CDR1 is SEHNR, CDR2 FQNEAQ, per germline (reference sequence). There are 15 residues in the CDR3. The chain's CDR3 is CASSGLEGSYYGYTF. DNA of the CDR3: TGTGCCAGCAGCGGGTTGGAGGGTTCCTACTATGGCTACACCTTC.